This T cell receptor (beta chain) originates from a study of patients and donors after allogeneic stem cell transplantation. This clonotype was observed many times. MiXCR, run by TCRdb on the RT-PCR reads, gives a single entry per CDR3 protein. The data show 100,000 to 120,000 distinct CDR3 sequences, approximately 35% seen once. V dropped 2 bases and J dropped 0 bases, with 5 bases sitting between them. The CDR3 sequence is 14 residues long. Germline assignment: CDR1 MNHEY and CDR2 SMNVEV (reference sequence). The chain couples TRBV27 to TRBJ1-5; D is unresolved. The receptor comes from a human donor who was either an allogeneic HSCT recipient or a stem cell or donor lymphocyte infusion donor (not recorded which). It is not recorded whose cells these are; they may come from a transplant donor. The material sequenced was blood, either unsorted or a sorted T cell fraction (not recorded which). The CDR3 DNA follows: TGTGCCAGCAGTTTAGTTTATAGCAATCAGCCCCAGCATTTT. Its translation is CASSLVYSNQPQHF.